The following is a T cell receptor (beta chain) sequence with its context. Antigen unknown. This sample was included in a study of OX40 agonist ivuxolimab in advanced cancers. Background on the study: Patients received intravenous ivuxolimab every 2 weeks at 0.01 to 10 mg/kg. Patients undergoing dose escalation presented with hepatocellular carcinoma, melanoma, renal cell or head and neck cancer. The study, taken as a whole, reports: Some nonresponders likewise displayed low normalized T-cell clonal expansion. CD4+ T cells averaged fewer expanded clones than CD8+ T cells.

Germline V gene lookup returns CDR1 SGHTA and CDR2 FQGTGA. V gave up 2 bases and J gave up 5 bases, with 13 bases separating them. CDR3 length: 14 residues. The protocol was immunoSEQ multiplex PCR, while the TCRdb copy is restricted to in-frame clones and leaves out a portion. This repertoire shows 70,000 to 85,000 clones, around nine tenths found once; its top ten account for approximately 4.8%. The rearrangement joins TRBV7-3 to TRBJ2-7; a possible D gene is TRBD1 (5 bases). This receptor was identified in an adult with an advanced solid tumor such as melanoma, head and neck, liver or kidney cancer. The specimen was CD4+ or CD8+ T cells sorted from blood, collected in a trial of the OX40 agonist ivuxolimab. Here the CDR3 reads CASSLLGESDEQYF. Written as DNA, the CDR3 is TGTGCCAGCAGCTTATTAGGGGAATCCGACGAGCAGTACTTC.